The source of this TCR beta chain is a study of human T cells and chemical hapten exposure. Study results and limitations: TCRs at a frequency above 1 in 1000 stayed unchanged with DPC sensitization.

TCRdb re-called the 5' RACE reads through MiXCR, storing one row per CDR3 protein. The sample lists 110,000 or so distinct CDR3 sequences; around a fifth were seen once. Germline values: CDR1 MGHDK, CDR2 SYGVNS. Germline trimming cut 2 bases from V and 4 bases from J; bases unmatched to any gene: 11. This CDR3 has 18 amino acids. Total RNA came from unfractionated whole blood. With respect to this clonotype: The antigen is unknown.

V is TRBV25-1 and J is TRBJ1-1, with 12 bases fitting TRBD1. The clonotype was recovered from a human donor in good health. CDR3 sequence reads: CASSEPIGTGGRGTEAFF. In DNA form, the CDR3 reads TGTGCCAGCAGTGAACCGATAGGGACAGGGGGCCGTGGCACTGAAGCTTTCTTT. Variable domain in full (rest from reference TRBV25-1 and TRBJ1-1): EADIYQTPRYLVIGTGKKITLECSQTMGHDKMYWYQQDPGMELHLIHYSYGVNSTEKGDLSSESTVSRIRTEHFPLTLESARPSHTSQYLCASSEPIGTGGRGTEAFFGQGTRLTVV.